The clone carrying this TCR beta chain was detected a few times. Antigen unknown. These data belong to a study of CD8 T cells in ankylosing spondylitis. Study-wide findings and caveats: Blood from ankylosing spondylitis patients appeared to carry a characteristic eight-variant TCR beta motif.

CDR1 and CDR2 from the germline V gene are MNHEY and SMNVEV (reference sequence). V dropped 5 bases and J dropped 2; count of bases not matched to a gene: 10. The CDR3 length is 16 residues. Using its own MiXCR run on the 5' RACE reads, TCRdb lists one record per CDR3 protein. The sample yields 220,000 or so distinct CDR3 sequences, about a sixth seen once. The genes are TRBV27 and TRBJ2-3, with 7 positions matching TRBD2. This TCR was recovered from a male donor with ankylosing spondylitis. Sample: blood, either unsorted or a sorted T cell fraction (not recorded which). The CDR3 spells CASSHDSGLFTDTQYF. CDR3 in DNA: TGTGCCAGCAGTCACGATAGCGGGTTATTCACAGATACGCAGTATTTT.